This T cell receptor beta chain was identified in a study of spatial heterogeneity in lung cancer. Turning to the study itself: PBMC samples from follow-up, when available, were sequenced at a median of about 2 years post-resection. Sequences of the beta chain were consistently detected in greater numbers than alpha-chain sequences.

The time point denotes: blood at routine non-recurrence follow-up after resection. Researchers sequenced whole RNA taken from tumor, nontumor lung or frozen PBMC without sorting. Every TCR cDNA molecule bore its own unique molecular identifier. TCRdb redid the calling of the 5' RACE reads with MiXCR, one entry per CDR3 protein. The sample includes some 41,000 distinct CDR3 sequences, about 23% of them seen just once. Germline assignment: CDR1 SQVTM and CDR2 ANQGSEA. The V and J ends lost 3 bases and 1 base respectively, with 11 bases between them. The CDR3 has 14 residues. This clonotype has just a few counts.

This rearrangement joins TRBV29-1 to TRBJ2-3, with a possible D match to TRBD1 (6 bases). The source is a female donor with early-stage non-small cell lung cancer. The input for sequencing was PBMCs, taken at follow-up. The CDR3 region is CSVDRGGGTDTQYF. The CDR3 DNA reads TGCAGCGTTGATCGAGGGGGAGGCACAGATACGCAGTATTTT.